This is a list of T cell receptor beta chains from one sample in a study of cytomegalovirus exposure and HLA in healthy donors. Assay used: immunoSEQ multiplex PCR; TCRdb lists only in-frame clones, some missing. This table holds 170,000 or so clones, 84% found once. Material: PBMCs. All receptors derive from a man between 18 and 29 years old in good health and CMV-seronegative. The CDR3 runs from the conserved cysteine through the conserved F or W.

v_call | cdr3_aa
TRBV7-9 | CASSRTEVEQFF
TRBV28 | CASSLPLWGEETQYF
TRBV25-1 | CASSNPTSTDTQYF
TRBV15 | CATSSWGPEAFF
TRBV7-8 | CASSLAPGGNQPQHF
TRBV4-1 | CASSQSVLPRDTIYF
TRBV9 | CASSLGQVGNTIYF
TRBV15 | CATGRDRHRKGSGANVLTF
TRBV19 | CASRGSLPYGYTF
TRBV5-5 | CASSLGGTSGDTQYF
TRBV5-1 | CASSLESGTPHYEQYF
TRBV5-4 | CASSLLTGGGEQYF
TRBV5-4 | CASRSTGTGEQYF
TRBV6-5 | CASSLQTGGLGEQYF
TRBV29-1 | CSVGQSSHEQYF
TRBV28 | CASRARNRGWPEAFF
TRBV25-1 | CASSPQTGVTYEQYF
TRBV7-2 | CASSLGAVNEQFF
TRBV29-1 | CSVGGELAGYTF
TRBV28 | CASSYPAGGWGYTF
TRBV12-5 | CASGFGNEQYF
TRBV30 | CACLVAGVFDNEQFF
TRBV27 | CASSLTSGREAGELFF
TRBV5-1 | CASGKYRTSGYEQYF
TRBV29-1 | CRDRTPESGANVLTF
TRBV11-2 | CASSPDRGSNQPQHF
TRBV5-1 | CASSLAGADTEAFF
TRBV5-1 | CASSLQGADTEAFF
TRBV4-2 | CASSNGQGTGYEQYF
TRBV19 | CASKRQLGNEKLFF
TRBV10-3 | CAIRHRDTSYNEQFF
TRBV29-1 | CSVDTSGGIDTQYF
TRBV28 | CASSFPGGRGYTF
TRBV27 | CASSLLQGAGLTGELFF
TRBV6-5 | CASSYSKGVAGVEQYF
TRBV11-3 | CASSLEGAGAGYNEQFF
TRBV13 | CASSASGTFGVLTF
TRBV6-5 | CASSYWAGFSNTEAFF
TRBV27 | CASSLVREGETQYF
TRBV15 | CATSRTRETQYF
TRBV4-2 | CASSQEVGGAFF
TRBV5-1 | CASSLGSGVGETQYF
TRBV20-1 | CSASLSYEQYF
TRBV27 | CASSHTGEKLFF
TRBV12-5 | CASASAQGRIGEQYF
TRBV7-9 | CASSFLPTGTTYEQYF
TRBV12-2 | CASRLGQGFPNEQFF
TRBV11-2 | CASSSLAGITDTQYF
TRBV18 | CASSPSPTRMNTEAFF
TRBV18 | CASSEGAGRETQYF
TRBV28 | CASRLAGVSYTQYF
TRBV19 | CASSMKKGGGNTGELFF
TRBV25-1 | CASSRTGSYGYTF
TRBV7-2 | CASSLETGSYEQYF
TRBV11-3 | CASSLEGQLSSYNEQFF
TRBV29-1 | CSVELQGNYGYTF